The entry below gives a single T cell receptor beta chain sequence along with its context. Its antigen is currently unknown. Once RNA had been extracted, it was reverse transcribed into cDNA to act as the sequencing template. This table comes from immunoSEQ multiplex PCR, and its TCRdb copy is limited to in-frame clones, with some not included. The repertoire holds some 5,500 clones, around three fifths seen once, with about 11% in the top ten. These data are taken from a study of CD8+ T cells in alopecia areata. Study at large: Tofacitinib administration to treated patients was oral, at 5 to 10 mg twice daily. Patients remained on tofacitinib for 6 to 18 months and then went 6 months without it.

V was shortened by 6 bases and J by 5 bases, with 13 bases between the two germline ends. Germline-derived CDR1 and CDR2 are MNHEY and SVGAGI. This CDR3 spans 13 amino acids. Study-level results: In lesional scalp, particularly from alopecia totalis/universalis, clonality was higher than in normal scalp.

Collection of lesional scalp punch biopsies and peripheral blood was performed in alopecia areata patients. The source of this sequence is a human donor with alopecia areata. Here the sequenced sample was skin, taken at week 0. The genes are TRBV6-5 and TRBJ1-1, with D uncertain. CDR3 region: CASRLDPGTEAFF. CDR3 DNA: TGTGCCAGCAGATTGGACCCTGGAACTGAAGCTTTCTTT.